This passage covers 32 T cell receptor beta chains from one sample sequenced in a study of CD4 T cells in relation to SARS-CoV-2 and coronaviruses. No antigen has been assigned to these receptors. CD4+ T cells from unexposed donors were obtained before the COVID-19 pandemic (2011-2018). The cells were cultured for 10 days before CD4+ T cells were isolated. Assay: immunoSEQ multiplex PCR; the TCRdb copy retains only in-frame clones and omits some. The sample yields some 30,000 clones, about 76% seen once. Sequencing input: CD4+ T cells from PBMCs, cultured in vitro. The receptors come from a human donor in good health.

The chain has TRBV11-2 and TRBJ1-5; D is uncertain. This CDR3 is built from 14 residues. V lost 7 bases and J 4 bases, leaving 14 bases between the germline ends. The germline CDR1 and CDR2 sequences are SGHAT and FQNNGV. This CDR3 is CASTGRARNQPQHF. CDR3 nucleotides: TGTGCCAGCACCGGCCGGGCTAGAAATCAGCCCCAGCATTTT.

The chain is built from TRBV19 and TRBJ1-6; no clear D gene. The germline V gene has CDR1 LNHDA and CDR2 SQIVND (reference sequence). This CDR3 region has 15 residues. V was shortened by 3 bases and J by 0 bases, with 6 bases between the two germline ends. Here the CDR3 DNA reads TGTGCCAGTAGTATTGATATCTCCTATAATTCACCCCTCCACTTT. Translation: CASSIDISYNSPLHF.

This chain joins TRBV7-8 and TRBJ1-2, with 7 bases aligning to TRBD1. CDR1 and CDR2 from the germline V gene are SGHVS and FQNEAQ. The CDR3 is made up of 14 amino acids. V lost 5 bases and J lost 8; bases outside the gene matches: 11. CDR3 bases: TGTGCCAGCAGCCCGCAGGGGGGGCGATGGGGCTACACCTTC. It specifies CASSPQGGRWGYTF.

The rearrangement joins TRBV5-4 to TRBJ2-3; D is possibly TRBD1 or TRBD2 (6 bases each). Germline CDR1 is SGHNT and CDR2 is YYREEE (reference sequence). The CDR3 is made up of 15 amino acids. Trimming took 4 bases from V and 1 from J, leaving 13 bases between them. In nucleotides, the CDR3 is TGTGCCAGCAGCAGGGGGGCCCTTGGCACAGATACGCAGTATTTT. This gives the protein CASSRGALGTDTQYF. The full variable domain, rest sourced from reference TRBV5-4 and TRBJ2-3, is ETGVTQSPTHLIKTRGQQVTLRCSSQSGHNTVSWYQQALGQGPQFIFQYYREEENGRGNFPPRFSGLQFPNYSSELNVNALELDDSALYLCASSRGALGTDTQYFGPGTRLTVL.

Only a few counts were recorded for this clone. The chain recombines TRBV7-9 with TRBJ2-2, with D perhaps being TRBD1 or TRBD2 (6 bases each). CDR1 and CDR2 (germline): SEHNR, FQNEAQ (reference sequence). The CDR3 covers 16 residues. Between the trimmed V and J ends, which lost 6 bases and 0 bases, there was a span of 14 bases. CDR3 coding DNA: TGTGCCAGCAGGCCCCGGGGGCAGTCGAACACCGGGGAGCTGTTTTTT. This gives the protein CASRPRGQSNTGELFF.

The genes are TRBV4-3 and TRBJ2-5; 8 nucleotides align to TRBD2. The V gene's germline CDR1 is LGHNA and CDR2 YSLEER. V lost 0 bases, J lost 4 bases, and 1 base stayed unmatched. There are 14 residues in the CDR3. CDR3 amino acids: CASSQDTSGETQYF. The CDR3 DNA sequence: TGCGCCAGCAGCCAAGATACTAGCGGAGAGACCCAGTACTTC.

The chain uses TRBV19 and TRBJ2-5, with D tentatively TRBD1 (6 bases). CDR3 length: 13 amino acids. V gave up 10 bases and J gave up 1 base, with 13 bases separating them. Germline V CDR1 and CDR2: LNHDA, SQIVND (reference sequence). This CDR3 reads CATGTTLQETQYF. In nucleotides, the CDR3 is TGTGCCACTGGGACAACCCTCCAAGAGACCCAGTACTTC.

V and J are TRBV3-1 (or the pseudogene TRBV3-2) and TRBJ2-2; D is undetermined. This CDR3 is 13 amino acids long. CDR1 LGHDT and CDR2 YNNKEL come from the germline V gene (reference sequence). V was pared by 0 bases and J by 6 bases, with 5 bases between. CDR3 amino acids: CASSQERAGELFF. CDR3 bases: TGTGCCAGCAGCCAAGAAAGAGCCGGGGAGCTGTTTTTT.

V is TRBV9 and J is TRBJ2-7; D call uncertain. Deletions cut 0 bases from V and 1 base from J, with 8 bases between. There are 14 residues in the CDR3. Germline CDR1 and CDR2: SGDLS and YYNGEE. The chain's CDR3 is CASSVDLGSYEQYF. In DNA, the CDR3 is TGTGCCAGCAGCGTAGATCTGGGGTCCTACGAGCAGTACTTC. Using reference TRBV9 and TRBJ2-7 for the parts outside the CDR3, the full variable domain is DSGVTQTPKHLITATGQRVTLRCSPRSGDLSVYWYQQSLDQGLQFLIQYYNGEERAKGNILERFSAQQFPDLHSELNLSSLELGDSALYFCASSVDLGSYEQYFGPGTRLTVT.

The CDR3 bases are TGTGCCAGCAGTTACGAAGGGCCCCGTCAAGGGAACACCGGGGAGCTGTTTTTT. Its protein product is CASSYEGPRQGNTGELFF. This chain joins TRBV6-2 or TRBV6-3 and TRBJ2-2; D gene uncertain. Per germline, CDR1 MNHEY and CDR2 SVGEGT. This CDR3 has 18 amino acids. Between the trimmed V and J ends, which lost 2 bases and 1 base, there was a span of 17 bases.

This chain links TRBV5-1 with TRBJ2-3, with D tentatively TRBD2 (5 bases). V gave up 0 bases and J gave up 2 bases, with 7 bases separating them. Germline V lookup: CDR1 SGHRS, CDR2 YFSETQ. This CDR3 is 14 amino acids long. The chain's CDR3 is CASSLAGVTDTQYF. CDR3 in DNA: TGCGCCAGCAGCTTGGCCGGGGTCACAGATACGCAGTATTTT.

The chain couples TRBV6-5 to TRBJ1-2, with D perhaps TRBD1 (6 bases). Germline assignment: CDR1 MNHEY and CDR2 SVGAGI. The germline V and J ends were trimmed by 0 bases and 4 bases, with 15 bases remaining between them. This CDR3 is 16 amino acids long. In DNA form, the CDR3 reads TGTGCCAGCAGTTACTCGAAGCAGGGGCCGAGCTATGGCTACACCTTC. Translating gives CASSYSKQGPSYGYTF.

DNA of the CDR3: TGTGCCAGCAGCTTCAGGCTTGCACTTAGAGACCTTCAAGAGACCCAGTACTTC. This translates into CASSFRLALRDLQETQYF. V is TRBV7-2 and J is TRBJ2-5; D remains unclear. With 3 bases removed from V and 2 bases from J, the gap between germline ends came to 22 bases. The CDR3 consists of 18 residues. The germline gives CDR1 SGHTA, CDR2 FQGNSA.

This chain uses TRBV9 with TRBJ2-5; TRBD1 might be the D (6 bases). The CDR3 totals 15 residues. V was clipped by 4 bases and J by 2 bases, with 15 bases between them. From germline, CDR1 is SGDLS and CDR2 YYNGEE. The CDR3 DNA is TGTGCCAGCAGCTTCGCCCCCGGACAGCAAGAGACCCAGTACTTC. Amino acid sequence: CASSFAPGQQETQYF. Variable domain in full (rest from reference TRBV9 and TRBJ2-5): DSGVTQTPKHLITATGQRVTLRCSPRSGDLSVYWYQQSLDQGLQFLIQYYNGEERAKGNILERFSAQQFPDLHSELNLSSLELGDSALYFCASSFAPGQQETQYFGPGTRLLVL.

The chain employs TRBV27 and TRBJ1-5; D is unresolved. The CDR3 spans 13 residues. V lost 2 bases and J 3 bases, leaving 5 bases between the germline ends. The germline gives CDR1 MNHEY, CDR2 SMNVEV (reference sequence). The CDR3 DNA reads as TGTGCCAGCAGTTTAATTGTCAATCAGCCCCAGCATTTT. Its translation is CASSLIVNQPQHF.

The V call is TRBV11-1, the J call TRBJ1-1; D call uncertain. This CDR3 region has 13 residues. The germline gives CDR1 SGHAT, CDR2 FQDESV (reference sequence). Trimming removed 1 base from V and 11 bases from J, with 14 bases in between. The CDR3 is CASSLVGDTRAFF. CDR3 sequence (DNA): TGTGCCAGCAGCTTAGTCGGAGACACCAGGGCTTTCTTT. The entire variable domain, with the rest obtained from reference TRBV11-1 and TRBJ1-1, is as follows: EAEVAQSPRYKITEKSQAVAFWCDPISGHATLYWYRQILGQGPELLVQFQDESVVDDSQLPKDRFSAERLKGVDSTLKIQPAELGDSAMYLCASSLVGDTRAFFGQGTRLTVV.

The J gene is TRBJ2-3, the V gene TRBV5-1; the match to TRBD2 covers 13 bases. Germline assignment: CDR1 SGHRS and CDR2 YFSETQ. This CDR3 contains 15 residues. Trimming removed 3 bases from V and 4 bases from J; junction bases left unmatched: 2. As DNA, the CDR3 is TGCGCCAGCAGCTCCGGACTAGCGGGGGCAGATACGCAGTATTTT. Amino acids: CASSSGLAGADTQYF.

The CDR3, as DNA: TGTGCCAGCTCACCAAGACTAGCGGGAGGCAAAGATACGCAGTATTTT. Translating gives CASSPRLAGGKDTQYF. This chain joins TRBV18 and TRBJ2-3, with 13 bases matching TRBD2. Per the germline V gene, CDR1 is KGHSH and CDR2 is LQKENI. The CDR3 sequence is 16 residues long. Germline trimming cut 2 bases from V and 5 bases from J; bases unmatched to any gene: 4.

This chain links TRBV19 with TRBJ2-2, with a weak D call TRBD1 (6 bases). The germline V gene encodes CDR1 LNHDA and CDR2 SQIVND (reference sequence). There are 14 residues in the CDR3. Trimming removed 5 bases from V and 3 bases from J, with 10 bases in between. CDR3 coding DNA: TGTGCCAGTAGTTCGGGACACCACACCGGGGAGCTGTTTTTT. This translates into CASSSGHHTGELFF. Drawing the rest from reference TRBV19 and TRBJ2-2, the complete variable domain is DGGITQSPKYLFRKEGQNVTLSCEQNLNHDAMYWYRQDPGQGLRLIYYSQIVNDFQKGDIAEGYSVSREKKESFPLTVTSAQKNPTAFYLCASSSGHHTGELFFGEGSRLTVL.

This clone was detected a few times. V gene TRBV4-2 combines with J gene TRBJ2-7; TRBD2 aligns across 10 bases. The germline V gene has CDR1 LGHNA and CDR2 YNFKEQ. The CDR3 is 16 amino acids. With 0 bases clipped from V and 4 bases from J, the junction kept 6 bases outside the gene matches. CDR3 DNA sequence: TGTGCCAGCAGCCAAGAGAGGGGACTAGCGATTTACGAGCAGTACTTC. It encodes CASSQERGLAIYEQYF.

This clone was detected only a few times. The chain links TRBV5-6 to TRBJ1-1; the D gene is possibly TRBD1 (6 bases). The CDR3 sequence is 12 residues long. Germline V gives CDR1 SGHDT, CDR2 YYEEEE. Trimming cost V 5 bases and J 7 bases, with 12 bases left between them. CDR3 sequence (DNA): TGTGCCAGCAGTTTTACAGGGCGTGAAGCTTTCTTT. This gives the protein CASSFTGREAFF.

This chain connects TRBV4-2 to TRBJ2-5; 9 bases are shared with TRBD2. The length of the CDR3 is 19 residues. The junction had 13 bases not matched to a gene; V was cut back by 0 bases and J by 2 bases. CDR1 is LGHNA and CDR2 is YNFKEQ in the germline V gene. The CDR3 protein is CASSQDPAELAGKQETQYF. In DNA form, the CDR3 reads TGTGCCAGCAGCCAAGATCCCGCCGAACTAGCGGGTAAACAAGAGACCCAGTACTTC.

This clone was seen a handful of times. V gene TRBV11-2 combines with J gene TRBJ1-6; D remains ambiguous. There are 14 residues in the CDR3. Germline-derived CDR1 and CDR2 are SGHAT and FQNNGV. The V end lost 7 bases, the J end lost 5 bases, and 12 bases lay between the germline ends. The CDR3 reads CASTPGRNNSPLHF. DNA of the CDR3: TGTGCCAGCACCCCCGGCAGGAATAATTCACCCCTCCACTTT.

CDR3 loop: CASSFGVMGTEAFF. CDR3 bases: TGCGCCAGCAGCTTCGGGGTTATGGGCACTGAAGCTTTCTTT. This chain joins TRBV5-1 and TRBJ1-1; D uncertain. CDR3 length equals 14 residues. Germline V gene sequence: CDR1 SGHRS, CDR2 YFSETQ. V lost 2 bases and J 4 bases, leaving 12 bases between the germline ends.

The J gene is TRBJ2-2, the V gene TRBV3-1 (or the pseudogene TRBV3-2), with 8 bases aligning to TRBD2. Losses at the gene ends were 0 bases for V and 6 bases for J; bases not matched to a gene: 3. Per the germline V gene, CDR1 is LGHDT and CDR2 is YNNKEL (reference sequence). CDR3 length: 15 residues. This chain's CDR3 is CASSQDPGGPGELFF. For the CDR3, the DNA is TGTGCCAGCAGCCAAGATCCGGGAGGGCCCGGGGAGCTGTTTTTT.

The V and J genes are TRBV18 and TRBJ2-4; maybe TRBD2 (6 bases). This CDR3 spans 16 amino acids. Trimming removed 2 bases from V and 1 base from J, with 12 bases in between. Germline V gene sequence: CDR1 KGHSH, CDR2 LQKENI. In DNA form, the CDR3 reads TGTGCCAGCTCACCAAGTTGGGGGGTGGCCAAAAACATTCAGTACTTC. This encodes CASSPSWGVAKNIQYF.

The gene calls are TRBV30 and TRBJ2-7, with 7 bases fitting TRBD2. The CDR3 is made up of 14 amino acids. V lost 4 bases, J lost 6 bases, and 12 bases stayed unmatched. The V gene's germline CDR1 is GTSNPN and CDR2 SVGIG (reference sequence). The CDR3 DNA reads as TGTGCCTGGACGGGGGGTTCAACTAGGCTCGAGCAGTACTTC. This sequence encodes CAWTGGSTRLEQYF.

The chain combines TRBV6-5 with TRBJ1-1, with D maybe TRBD1 (5 bases). The CDR3 length is 15 residues. The germline V gene encodes CDR1 MNHEY and CDR2 SVGAGI. V lost 6 bases to trimming and J lost 4 bases, with 18 bases between them. CDR3 residues: CASSTLRDVGTEAFF. For the CDR3, the DNA is TGTGCCAGCAGCACACTCAGGGACGTGGGCACTGAAGCTTTCTTT.

The chain employs TRBV6-5 and TRBJ1-5; D unclear. The CDR3 is 12 residues long. V dropped 5 bases and J dropped 6 bases, with 8 bases sitting between them. In germline, CDR1 is MNHEY, CDR2 SVGAGI. This CDR3 is CASSTEIQPQHF. The CDR3 DNA sequence: TGTGCCAGCAGTACGGAAATTCAGCCCCAGCATTTT.

The gene calls are TRBV6-5 and TRBJ1-5; no definite D call. CDR1 MNHEY and CDR2 SVGAGI come from the germline V gene. V dropped 0 bases and J dropped 2 bases, with 5 bases sitting between them. The CDR3 extends over 14 amino acids. The CDR3 sequence: CASSYSQGNQPQHF. CDR3 DNA sequence: TGTGCCAGCAGTTACTCTCAGGGCAATCAGCCCCAGCATTTT.

This sequence joins TRBV7-2 and TRBJ1-3; D is unresolved. This CDR3 has 13 residues. The ends were cut back, 6 bases at V and 4 bases at J, with 10 bases in the middle. CDR1 is SGHTA and CDR2 is FQGNSA in the germline V gene. In nucleotides, the CDR3 is TGTGCCAGCAGGAGACGGGCCGGAAACACCATATATTTT. It encodes CASRRRAGNTIYF.

The chain recombines TRBV4-3 with TRBJ1-2; D possibly corresponds to TRBD1 (5 bases). Germline values: CDR1 LGHNA, CDR2 YSLEER. V was trimmed by 4 bases and J by 6 bases, leaving 12 bases between them. There are 13 residues in the CDR3. CDR3 protein: CASSPRRGDGYTF. DNA for the CDR3: TGCGCCAGCAGCCCCCGTCGAGGGGATGGCTACACCTTC.